Listed here are 18 T cell receptor beta chains from one sample, sequenced in a study of T cells after yellow fever vaccination. Each CDR3 protein is one row after TCRdb ran MiXCR on the 5' RACE reads. Of 280,000 or so distinct CDR3 sequences in the sample, 8.5% to 10% were seen once. Sequenced here: CD4+ T cells sorted from PBMCs, sampled 5 days after the yellow fever booster vaccination. The source of these receptors is a young man who received the YFV17D yellow fever vaccine.

The chain joins TRBV4-3 to TRBJ1-1, with D possibly being TRBD1 (5 bases). Germline loops: CDR1 LGHNA, CDR2 YSLEER. Trimming removed 2 bases at V and 1 base at J, with 14 bases between. The CDR3 is 16 residues long. This CDR3 reads CASSQSGRAPNTEAFF. The CDR3 coding sequence is TGCGCCAGCAGCCAAAGCGGCAGGGCGCCGAACACTGAAGCTTTCTTT.

The rearrangement uses TRBV4-1 and TRBJ2-7; the D gene is possibly TRBD2 (5 bases). Between the trimmed V and J ends, which lost 5 bases and 2 bases, there was a span of 10 bases. The CDR3 runs to 13 residues. Germline V CDR1 and CDR2: MGHRA, YSYEKL. DNA for the CDR3: TGCGCCAGCAGCAAAAGCGGTCCCTACGAGCAGTACTTC. This sequence encodes CASSKSGPYEQYF.

This clonotype was recorded many times. This chain uses TRBV7-2 with TRBJ2-5, with unresolved D. The CDR3 loop spans 11 amino acids. V dropped 2 bases and J dropped 5 bases, with 3 bases sitting between them. CDR1 and CDR2 from the germline V gene are SGHTA and FQGNSA. CDR3 loop: CASSLSETQYF. Here the CDR3 DNA reads TGTGCCAGCAGCTTATCGGAGACCCAGTACTTC.

This clonotype showed up just a few times. Because the CDR3's place on the DNA is in doubt, the DNA is left out and the CDR3 is given as listed by TCRdb. The chain recombines TRBV10-2 with TRBJ2-2; no check of the table's D call, TRBD1, against the DNA was made. Germline V gene lookup returns CDR1 WSHSY and CDR2 SAAADI. The length of the CDR3 is 15 amino acids, counting both ends. This CDR3 is CASSHRGLTPGSCFF.

The chain uses TRBV3-2 and TRBJ2-7; TRBD2, the table's D call, lacks a check against the DNA. TRBV3-2 is a pseudogene. The CDR3 spans 17 residues. CDR3 nucleotides: TGTGCCAGCAACCGACTAGCGGGCACGGTACCACCGCGCGAGCAGTACTTC. This encodes CASNRLAGTVPPREQYF.

The chain combines TRBV27 with TRBJ1-1; no reliable D call. The CDR3 runs 13 residues. V dropped 5 bases and J dropped 3 bases, with 10 bases sitting between them. The V gene's germline CDR1 is MNHEY and CDR2 SMNVEV (reference sequence). The CDR3 loop reads CASSRFRDTEAFF. CDR3 sequence (DNA): TGTGCCAGCAGTAGATTCCGAGACACTGAAGCTTTCTTT.

V is TRBV7-2 and J is TRBJ1-1; 7 bases line up with TRBD1. From germline, CDR1 is SGHTA and CDR2 FQGNSA. The trim removed 3 bases at V and 1 base at J, leaving 11 bases unmatched. The CDR3 extends over 17 amino acids. The CDR3 loop is CASSLRSKGAKNTEAFF. The CDR3 region has the DNA TGTGCCAGCAGCTTGCGAAGTAAGGGGGCGAAGAACACTGAAGCTTTCTTT.

This clonotype was seen a handful of times. The V call is TRBV5-1, the J call TRBJ1-1; no reliable D call. Per the germline V gene, CDR1 is SGHRS and CDR2 is YFSETQ. The CDR3 has 14 amino acids. The V gene lost 4 bases and the J gene lost 0 bases, with 10 bases spanning the gap. The CDR3 region has the DNA TGCGCCAGCAGCGGCCTCGGGGTGAACACTGAAGCTTTCTTT. Its protein is CASSGLGVNTEAFF.

This chain joins TRBV6-5 and TRBJ1-2; 10 nucleotides match TRBD1. Germline V lookup: CDR1 MNHEY, CDR2 SVGAGI. The CDR3 sequence is 18 residues long. J lost 2 bases, V lost 4 bases, and 13 bases had no gene match. The CDR3 protein is CASSSSAGQGPFNYGYTF. DNA for the CDR3: TGTGCCAGCAGTTCCTCCGCGGGACAGGGGCCTTTCAACTATGGCTACACCTTC.

This chain uses TRBV27 with TRBJ2-3; the match to TRBD1 covers 8 bases. Germline V gives CDR1 MNHEY, CDR2 SMNVEV (reference sequence). The CDR3 has 15 residues. V lost 0 bases to trimming and J lost 6 bases; unmatched junction nucleotides: 5. CDR3 sequence (DNA): TGTGCCAGCAGTTTATCAGGACAGGGCTGGGATACGCAGTATTTT. This translates into CASSLSGQGWDTQYF.

This chain uses TRBV10-3 with TRBJ2-2, with D possibly called TRBD1 or TRBD2 (5 bases each). The CDR3 totals 16 residues. Trimming cost V 1 base and J 3 bases, with 12 bases left between them. Per the germline V gene, CDR1 is ENHRY and CDR2 is SYGVKD. CDR3 loop: CAISEFGAPDTGELFF. The CDR3 nucleotides read TGTGCCATCAGTGAGTTCGGGGCACCTGACACCGGGGAGCTGTTTTTT.

This clonotype was seen a few times. The chain links TRBV6-2 or TRBV6-3 to TRBJ1-6; 7 bases agree with TRBD1. Germline-derived CDR1 and CDR2 are MNHEY and SVGEGT. The V gene end was trimmed by 6 bases and the J gene end by 10 bases; junction bases not matched to a gene: 9. The CDR3 is 14 residues long. The CDR3 bases are TGTGCCAGCAGGACCACGACAGGGAGATCACCCCTCCACTTT. Translated, it gives CASRTTTGRSPLHF.

The sample holds many counts of this clonotype. The genes are TRBV7-9 and TRBJ2-2; D is uncertain. V lost 5 bases to trimming and J lost 4 bases, with 11 bases between them. There are 14 residues in the CDR3. CDR1 is SEHNR, CDR2 FQNEAQ, per germline (reference sequence). The chain's CDR3 is CASSTIESTGELFF. As DNA, the CDR3 is TGTGCCAGCAGCACCATTGAGAGCACCGGGGAGCTGTTTTTT. The full variable domain, rest sourced from reference TRBV7-9 and TRBJ2-2, is DTGVSQNPRHKITKRGQNVTFRCDPISEHNRLYWYRQTLGQGPEFLTYFQNEAQLEKSRLLSDRFSAERPKGSFSTLEIQRTEQGDSAMYLCASSTIESTGELFFGEGSRLTVL.

The chain uses TRBV7-6 and TRBJ2-3, with D possibly TRBD1 on 6 matching bases. V was clipped by 5 bases and J by 6 bases, with 15 bases between them. Germline lookup yields CDR1 SGHVS and CDR2 FNYEAQ. This CDR3 comprises 14 residues. This chain's CDR3 is CASSPLGAADTQYF. The CDR3 coding sequence is TGTGCCAGCAGCCCCCTGGGGGCAGCTGATACGCAGTATTTT.

The table lists this clonotype with a few counts. The CDR3 spells CASSSGGEKLFF. The CDR3 bases are TGTGCCAGCAGTTCGGGCGGCGAAAAACTGTTTTTT. This chain uses TRBV6-5 with TRBJ1-4, with unresolved D. Germline values: CDR1 MNHEY, CDR2 SVGAGI. This CDR3 region has 12 residues. The V and J ends lost 4 bases and 8 bases respectively, with 8 bases between them.

In this sample, this clonotype turned up many times. This chain links TRBV6-2 or TRBV6-3 with TRBJ1-5; D is possibly TRBD1 (5 bases). CDR3 size: 15 residues. The germline gives CDR1 MNHEY, CDR2 SVGEGT. Trimming removed 8 bases at V and 6 bases at J, with 20 bases between. The CDR3 loop is CASSSGGRGGQPQHF. The CDR3 DNA is TGTGCCAGCTCCTCTGGGGGACGGGGTGGTCAGCCCCAGCATTTT.

This chain connects TRBV11-2 to TRBJ2-5, with 7 positions matching TRBD2. Germline V lookup: CDR1 SGHAT, CDR2 FQNNGV. The trim removed 6 bases at V and 4 bases at J, leaving 11 bases unmatched. This CDR3 contains 15 residues. The CDR3 DNA follows: TGTGCCAGCAGGGACGGGACTAAGGGGCGAGAGACCCAGTACTTC. Residues: CASRDGTKGRETQYF.

This clonotype was detected a few times. The chain is built from TRBV4-1 and TRBJ2-2, with 15 bases matching TRBD2. Germline V CDR1 and CDR2: MGHRA, YSYEKL. The length of the CDR3 is 19 residues. The V and J ends lost 2 bases and 3 bases, in that order; junction bases with no gene match: 7. The CDR3 spells CASSQTGLAGGRDTGELFF. As DNA, the CDR3 is TGCGCCAGCAGCCAAACCGGACTAGCGGGGGGGCGGGACACCGGGGAGCTGTTTTTT.